This T cell receptor beta chain was sequenced in a study of OX40 agonist ivuxolimab in advanced cancers. In the study overall: At 0.01 to 10 mg/kg, ivuxolimab was administered intravenously to patients every 2 weeks.

Blood samples were obtained at baseline, cycle 4 day 1, and cycle 7 day 1. Whole-study results and caveats: No antigen was identified for the clonally expanded peripheral T cells.

Repertoires were generated with immunoSEQ multiplex PCR, while TCRdb's copy carries only in-frame clones and drops some. The sample shows 77,000 or so clones, roughly 86% of them seen only once. Regarding this clone: Its antigen remains unknown.

This clonotype was obtained from an adult with an advanced solid tumor such as melanoma, head and neck, liver or kidney cancer. This specimen was CD4+ or CD8+ T cells sorted from blood, taken in a trial of the OX40 agonist ivuxolimab.

As DNA, the CDR3 is TGCGCCAGCAGCTACGGACTAGCGGGGGGGTTCCAAGAGACCCAGTACTTC. It is translated as CASSYGLAGGFQETQYF. The chain is built from TRBV5-1 and TRBJ2-5; 15 bases line up with TRBD2. Germline lookup yields CDR1 SGHRS and CDR2 YFSETQ. Losses at the gene ends were 3 bases for V and 1 base for J; bases not matched to a gene: 4. The length of the CDR3 is 17 residues.